Listed here are 6 T cell receptor beta chains from one sample, sequenced in a study of neoadjuvant anti-PD-1 for oral cavity cancer. The time point here: after neoadjuvant nivolumab, at surgical resection. Method: immunoSEQ multiplex PCR; TCRdb's copy keeps in-frame clones and lacks some. The repertoire holds nearly 8,000 clones, with 60% to 75% as singletons. This specimen consisted of PBMCs, obtained after nivolumab (anti-PD-1) treatment. The receptors shown here come from a person aged 35-79 years with oral cavity squamous cell carcinoma.

The chain joins TRBV5-1 to TRBJ2-5; D is uncertain. Trimming pared 3 bases from V and 0 bases from J, leaving 6 bases between. The germline V gene has CDR1 SGHRS and CDR2 YFSETQ. The CDR3 runs 13 residues. CDR3 nucleotide sequence: TGCGCCAGCAGCTGGAACCACCAAGAGACCCAGTACTTC. It yields the protein CASSWNHQETQYF.

V is TRBV28 and J is TRBJ2-7, with unresolved D. The CDR3 loop spans 11 amino acids. Germline-derived CDR1 and CDR2 are MDHEN and SYDVKM. The V end was cut by 8 bases, the J end by 2 bases, with 7 bases between. For the CDR3, the DNA is TGTGCCAGCGGGCCACCCTACGAGCAGTACTTC. Protein sequence: CASGPPYEQYF.

The chain couples TRBV27 to TRBJ1-1; D is ambiguous. V gave up 4 bases and J gave up 0 bases, with 15 bases separating them. This CDR3 has 16 amino acids. Germline assignment: CDR1 MNHEY and CDR2 SMNVEV (reference sequence). CDR3 bases: TGTGCCAGCAGTTCCACGTGGCGGCAGATGAACACTGAAGCTTTCTTT. It is translated as CASSSTWRQMNTEAFF.

The V and J genes are TRBV18 and TRBJ1-1; D not certain. There are 14 residues in the CDR3. In germline, CDR1 is KGHSH, CDR2 LQKENI. The germline V and J ends were trimmed by 6 bases and 0 bases, with 11 bases remaining between them. Here the CDR3 reads CASSQAQMNTEAFF. CDR3 sequence (DNA): TGTGCCAGCTCGCAAGCCCAAATGAACACTGAAGCTTTCTTT.

This sequence joins TRBV30 and TRBJ1-4; D is unresolved. This CDR3 is 15 amino acids long. Trimming left V 1 base short and J 2 bases short, with 11 bases between. CDR1 and CDR2 from the germline V gene are GTSNPN and SVGIG (reference sequence). The CDR3 bases are TGTGCCTGGAGTGGCGTGACGCTGACTAATGAAAAACTGTTTTTT. This translates into CAWSGVTLTNEKLFF.

This clone was counted between two and nine times. The chain employs TRBV5-6 and TRBJ1-1; 9 bases fit TRBD1. V lost 6 bases, J lost 4 bases, and 10 bases stayed unmatched. Germline V gene sequence: CDR1 SGHDT, CDR2 YYEEEE. The CDR3 extends over 15 amino acids. This CDR3 reads CASTGQGQPSTEAFF. As DNA, the CDR3 is TGTGCCAGCACAGGACAGGGGCAGCCTAGCACTGAAGCTTTCTTT.